These 10 T cell receptor beta chains share one sample of origin, sequenced in a study of blood T cells in healthy people across ages. Primed by a sample-barcoded 5' primer and a J-beta primer mix, a second PCR proceeded for about 6 to 11 cycles. One entry per CDR3 protein, called by TCRdb with MiXCR from the 5' RACE reads. The data show more than 750,000 distinct CDR3 sequences, around 29% seen once. The same sample was also studied in work on T cells of mothers and their children.

The material sequenced was blood. These receptor sequences come from a woman aged 40 to 55 in good health.

J is TRBJ2-6 and V is TRBV30; 8 nucleotides match TRBD1. V was pared by 3 bases and J by 4 bases, with 5 bases of the junction left unmatched. This CDR3 comprises 15 residues. Germline-derived CDR1 and CDR2 are GTSNPN and SVGIG (reference sequence). CDR3: CAWSAGGAGANVLTF. The CDR3 region has the DNA TGTGCCTGGAGCGCAGGGGGCGCCGGGGCCAACGTCCTGACTTTC. Filled out from reference TRBV30 and TRBJ2-6, the complete variable domain reads SQTIHQWPATLVQPVGSPLSLECTVEGTSNPNLYWYRQAAGRGLQLLFYSVGIGQISSEVPQNLSASRPQDRQFILSSKKLLLSDSGFYLCAWSAGGAGANVLTFGAGSRLTVL.

This clonotype was seen only a few times. The chain recombines TRBV7-8 with TRBJ1-6; 9 positions agree with TRBD1. The V gene's germline CDR1 is SGHVS and CDR2 FQNEAQ. The V segment lost 0 bases and the J segment 8 bases; nucleotides outside the gene matches: 8. The CDR3 consists of 17 residues. The CDR3 region has the DNA TGTGCCAGCAGCTTAGCGGAGTACAGGGGGCGGGATTCACCCCTCCACTTT. The encoded protein is CASSLAEYRGRDSPLHF.

This clonotype was recorded a few times. The chain carries TRBV7-6 and TRBJ2-3; D gene unclear. Trimming left V 5 bases short and J 2 bases short, with 11 bases between. CDR1 is SGHVS and CDR2 is FNYEAQ in the germline V gene. The CDR3 loop spans 14 amino acids. The CDR3 region is CASSPLQHTDTQYF. CDR3 nucleotide sequence: TGTGCCAGCAGCCCCCTCCAACACACAGATACGCAGTATTTT.

The genes are TRBV7-2 and TRBJ1-2; tentatively, D is TRBD1 (5 bases). Trimming cost V 4 bases and J 0 bases, with 12 bases left between them. The CDR3 totals 15 residues. The germline V gene encodes CDR1 SGHTA and CDR2 FQGNSA. This chain's CDR3 is CASSSWDLANYGYTF. In DNA, the CDR3 is TGTGCCAGCAGCTCATGGGACCTTGCTAACTATGGCTACACCTTC.

This clonotype was seen once. The V gene is TRBV20-1, the J gene TRBJ1-2, with TRBD1 as a possible D gene (5 bases). V was pared by 5 bases and J by 7 bases, with 14 bases between. Germline lookup yields CDR1 DFQATT and CDR2 SNEGSKA (reference sequence). CDR3 length equals 12 residues. The CDR3 spells CSAVQQGSGYTF. CDR3 nucleotide sequence: TGCAGTGCTGTCCAGCAGGGAAGTGGCTACACCTTC.

The rearrangement uses TRBV18 and TRBJ2-3; maybe TRBD1 (6 bases). CDR3 length equals 14 residues. V lost 3 bases to trimming and J lost 6 bases, with 13 bases between them. Germline CDR1 reads KGHSH; CDR2 reads LQKENI. The CDR3: CASSPGASGDTQYF. CDR3 DNA: TGTGCCAGCTCACCGGGGGCTTCAGGCGATACGCAGTATTTT.

The V call is TRBV30, the J call TRBJ2-3; 9 bases fit TRBD2. The CDR3 has 16 residues. Unmatched junction bases numbered 9, after V lost 3 bases and J lost 2 bases. The germline V gene has CDR1 GTSNPN and CDR2 SVGIG (reference sequence). The CDR3 sequence: CAWRGFLAGYTDTQYF. CDR3 DNA sequence: TGTGCCTGGAGGGGTTTCCTAGCGGGGTACACAGATACGCAGTATTTT. Combining the CDR3 with reference TRBV30 and TRBJ2-3 gives the whole variable domain SQTIHQWPATLVQPVGSPLSLECTVEGTSNPNLYWYRQAAGRGLQLLFYSVGIGQISSEVPQNLSASRPQDRQFILSSKKLLLSDSGFYLCAWRGFLAGYTDTQYFGPGTRLTVL.

Details on this clonotype: Relative to the germline gene, one junction end is altered; a read error may explain this. The rearrangement links TRBV4-1 to TRBJ2-1; 8 bases agree with TRBD2. The germline V gene has CDR1 MGHRA and CDR2 YSYEKL. The CDR3 length is 17 residues. CDR3 region: CASSQAPGGGRYSEQFF. The CDR3 DNA reads as TGCGCCAGCAGCCAAGCACCCGGGGGGGGCCGGTACAGTGAGCAGTTCTTC.

This chain links TRBV29-1 with TRBJ2-1; D might be TRBD2 (6 bases). V lost 5 bases to trimming and J lost 0 bases, with 11 bases between them. The CDR3 loop spans 14 amino acids. Germline V gene sequence: CDR1 SQVTM, CDR2 ANQGSEA. The CDR3 loop is CSVIAESSYNEQFF. As DNA, the CDR3 is TGCAGCGTTATAGCGGAAAGCTCCTACAATGAGCAGTTCTTC.

The chain combines TRBV7-2 with TRBJ1-5; D perhaps matches TRBD1 (5 bases). The CDR3 has 16 residues. Per the germline V gene, CDR1 is SGHTA and CDR2 is FQGNSA. Trimming removed 1 base from V and 5 bases from J, with 15 bases in between. The CDR3 DNA follows: TGTGCCAGCAGCTTAGTGCTCTCCCTAGGGGATCAGCCCCAGCATTTT. It yields the protein CASSLVLSLGDQPQHF.